One and the same sample provided the 26 T cell receptor beta chains below, sequenced in a study of response to subunit inactivated influenza vaccine. TCRdb independently ran MiXCR on the RT-PCR reads; one entry per CDR3 protein. The sample carries around 520,000 distinct CDR3 sequences, roughly 23% recorded once. This material consisted of CD4+ T cells sorted from PBMCs, taken around 5 days after vaccination. The receptor source for this set is a man over 45 who received an inactivated influenza vaccine.

This clonotype has ten or more counts. The chain links TRBV20-1 to TRBJ2-3, with D possibly matching TRBD2 (5 bases). Germline assignment: CDR1 DFQATT and CDR2 SNEGSKA (reference sequence). The CDR3 is 16 amino acids. Trimming removed 0 bases from V and 0 bases from J, with 13 bases in between. CDR3 sequence: CSARDVLGISTDTQYF. CDR3 DNA: TGCAGTGCTAGAGATGTACTCGGGATTAGCACAGATACGCAGTATTTT.

This sequence joins TRBV3-1 and TRBJ2-6; no firm D call. V lost 6 bases to trimming and J lost 4 bases, with 10 bases between them. Germline V lookup: CDR1 LGHDT, CDR2 YNNKEL (reference sequence). This CDR3 has 14 residues. The CDR3 region is CASRRAEGANVLTF. In DNA, the CDR3 is TGTGCCAGCAGACGGGCCGAAGGGGCCAACGTCCTGACTTTC.

This clonotype was seen a handful of times. This chain joins TRBV5-6 and TRBJ2-2; 8 nucleotides line up with TRBD1. This CDR3 region has 16 residues. The germline V gene encodes CDR1 SGHDT and CDR2 YYEEEE. The ends lost 6 bases at V and 7 bases at J; junction bases unmatched: 14. As DNA, the CDR3 is TGTGCCAGCACCTATCATTCAGCAGGGGGCTTCGGGGAGCTGTTTTTT. Translating it yields CASTYHSAGGFGELFF.

This clonotype turned up a few times. The chain uses TRBV20-1 and TRBJ2-7; a possible D gene is TRBD2 (7 bases). Germline values: CDR1 DFQATT, CDR2 SNEGSKA (reference sequence). The V and J ends lost 2 bases and 4 bases respectively, with 15 bases between them. CDR3 length equals 14 residues. DNA for the CDR3: TGCAGTGCTAGAAAAAGCGGGACATTGTACGAGCAGTACTTC. This encodes CSARKSGTLYEQYF.

Details on this clonotype: It may be a read error: a sequence one base away is much more abundant. The chain is built from TRBV20-1 and TRBJ2-1; TRBD2 matches 9 bases. Germline lookup yields CDR1 DFQATT and CDR2 SNEGSKA (reference sequence). This CDR3 spans 16 amino acids. CDR3 residues: CCARDLAGPSYNEQFF. CDR3 DNA: TGCTGTGCTAGAGATCTAGCGGGACCCTCCTACAATGAGCAGTTCTTC.

The rearrangement uses TRBV6-5 and TRBJ2-1; TRBD2 aligns across 9 bases. CDR3 length: 15 residues. Germline trimming cut 2 bases from V and 4 bases from J; bases unmatched to any gene: 3. Germline lookup yields CDR1 MNHEY and CDR2 SVGAGI. The CDR3 coding sequence is TGTGCCAGCAGTTACGGGACTAGCAGGTACAATGAGCAGTTCTTC. Protein product: CASSYGTSRYNEQFF.

The CDR3 DNA is TGCAGTGGATCGGACAGGAGGGGGACCTACGAGCAGTACTTC. It specifies CSGSDRRGTYEQYF. The chain links TRBV20-1 to TRBJ2-7, with D perhaps TRBD1 (7 bases). The CDR3 is 14 amino acids. Trimming shortened V by 7 bases and J by 2 bases, and 18 bases separated the two germline ends. The germline V gene encodes CDR1 DFQATT and CDR2 SNEGSKA (reference sequence).

This clonotype has just a few counts. V gene TRBV2 combines with J gene TRBJ2-3; no firm D call. There are 12 residues in the CDR3. Trimming stripped 3 bases from V and 3 bases from J, with 4 bases between. In germline, CDR1 is SNHLY, CDR2 FYNNEI. CDR3 loop: CASSESTDTQYF. For the CDR3, the DNA is TGTGCCAGCAGTGAGAGTACAGATACGCAGTATTTT.

The gene calls are TRBV20-1 and TRBJ2-3; D possibly uses TRBD1 or TRBD2 (5 bases each). CDR1 is DFQATT, CDR2 SNEGSKA, per germline (reference sequence). Trimming removed 4 bases from V and 2 bases from J, with 13 bases in between. The CDR3 loop spans 14 amino acids. The CDR3 loop reads CSAIRDVNTDTQYF. CDR3 DNA sequence: TGCAGTGCTATAAGGGACGTGAACACAGATACGCAGTATTTT.

The CDR3 nucleotides read TGTGCCAGCAGGGATCGGGGCTGGGGTGAGCAGTTCTTC. Translated: CASRDRGWGEQFF. The chain recombines TRBV3-1 with TRBJ2-1; TRBD1 or TRBD2 may be the D gene (5 bases each). The CDR3 has 13 amino acids. The germline V gene encodes CDR1 LGHDT and CDR2 YNNKEL (reference sequence). The ends were cut back, 6 bases at V and 9 bases at J, with 15 bases in the middle.

This clonotype was seen a handful of times. The V gene is TRBV18, the J gene TRBJ1-1, with a weak D call TRBD1 (5 bases). The germline V gene has CDR1 KGHSH and CDR2 LQKENI. Trimming took off 0 bases at V and 3 bases at J, with 11 bases between the two ends. The CDR3 is 15 amino acids. CDR3 sequence: CASSPPGWGDTEAFF. The CDR3 DNA follows: TGTGCCAGCTCACCACCGGGATGGGGCGACACTGAAGCTTTCTTT.

The gene calls are TRBV5-1 and TRBJ2-7; possibly TRBD1 for D (5 bases). V was shortened by 0 bases and J by 6 bases, with 13 bases between the two germline ends. The germline V gene encodes CDR1 SGHRS and CDR2 YFSETQ. The CDR3 totals 14 residues. The CDR3: CASSLDHAGSEQYF. For the CDR3, the DNA is TGCGCCAGCAGCTTGGACCATGCAGGGTCCGAGCAGTACTTC.

This chain joins TRBV7-2 and TRBJ1-2, with a tentative D call TRBD1 (5 bases). The V end lost 5 bases, the J end lost 5 bases, and 21 bases lay between the germline ends. The CDR3 is made up of 16 amino acids. Germline CDR1 is SGHTA and CDR2 is FQGNSA. The CDR3 here is CASSPVGTGTFYGYTF. The CDR3 DNA reads as TGTGCCAGCAGCCCCGTGGGCACCGGGACTTTTTATGGCTACACCTTC.

The chain couples TRBV20-1 to TRBJ2-2, with 8 bases lining up with TRBD1. The CDR3 length is 15 residues. Germline loops: CDR1 DFQATT, CDR2 SNEGSKA (reference sequence). CDR3 amino acids: CSSKPTGVDTGELFF. For the CDR3, the DNA is TGCAGCTCGAAACCGACAGGGGTGGACACCGGGGAGCTGTTTTTT.

CDR3 DNA sequence: TGTGCCAGCAGCTATCAGGGGCGCATGAACACTGAAGCTTTCTTT. Translated: CASSYQGRMNTEAFF. This chain links TRBV13 with TRBJ1-1; D possibly corresponds to TRBD1 (6 bases). The CDR3 covers 15 residues. V was clipped by 4 bases and J by 0 bases, with 12 bases between them. Germline lookup yields CDR1 PRHDT and CDR2 FYEKMQ (reference sequence).

This clonotype was recorded a few times. V gene TRBV7-2 combines with J gene TRBJ2-2, with 10 bases identical to TRBD2. This CDR3 spans 16 amino acids. V was pared by 4 bases and J by 4 bases, with 6 bases of the junction left unmatched. Germline V gives CDR1 SGHTA, CDR2 FQGNSA. In DNA, the CDR3 is TGTGCCAGCAGCTGGAAAGTAGCGGGGGGCACCGGGGAGCTGTTTTTT. It encodes CASSWKVAGGTGELFF. The whole variable domain, remainder taken from reference TRBV7-2 and TRBJ2-2, is GAGVSQSPSNKVTEKGKDVELRCDPISGHTALYWYRQSLGQGLEFLIYFQGNSAPDKSGLPSDRFSAERTGGSVSTLTIQRTQQEDSAVYLCASSWKVAGGTGELFFGEGSRLTVL.

This chain joins TRBV4-1 and TRBJ2-5; TRBD1 might be the D (6 bases). Germline assignment: CDR1 MGHRA and CDR2 YSYEKL. The CDR3 has 15 amino acids. Between the trimmed V and J ends, which lost 4 bases and 1 base, there was a span of 13 bases. CDR3 amino acids: CASSPSGHFQETQYF. Written as DNA, the CDR3 is TGCGCCAGCAGCCCCTCGGGACATTTCCAAGAGACCCAGTACTTC.

V usage is TRBV7-3 and J usage is TRBJ2-1; perhaps TRBD1 as D (5 bases). Germline values: CDR1 SGHTA, CDR2 FQGTGA. This CDR3 is built from 16 residues. Trimming took 5 bases from V and 4 from J, leaving 18 bases between them. The CDR3 coding sequence is TGTGCCAGCAGCCCAGCATTTGGGGCTGGTTACAATGAGCAGTTCTTC. This gives the protein CASSPAFGAGYNEQFF.

At least ten counts were recorded for this clonotype. V gene TRBV5-1 combines with J gene TRBJ2-3; 7 bases match TRBD1. There are 17 residues in the CDR3. The V gene end was trimmed by 4 bases and the J gene end by 0 bases; junction bases not matched to a gene: 11. The V gene's germline CDR1 is SGHRS and CDR2 YFSETQ. CDR3 sequence: CASSILQGRSSTDTQYF. CDR3 coding DNA: TGCGCCAGCAGCATTCTACAGGGGCGGTCGAGCACAGATACGCAGTATTTT.

The chain links TRBV15 to TRBJ2-7; 8 bases fit TRBD2. Unmatched junction bases numbered 4, after V lost 0 bases and J lost 0 bases. This CDR3 has 16 residues. CDR1 is LNHNV, CDR2 YYDKDF, per germline (reference sequence). The CDR3 nucleotides are TGTGCCACCAGCAGAGAGGCTAGCGGGTTCTCCTACGAGCAGTACTTC. Translating it yields CATSREASGFSYEQYF.

The chain uses TRBV20-1 and TRBJ2-7; a weak D match, TRBD1 (6 bases). The germline V gene has CDR1 DFQATT and CDR2 SNEGSKA (reference sequence). This CDR3 has 13 residues. Trimming pared 0 bases from V and 5 bases from J, leaving 11 bases between. CDR3 nucleotide sequence: TGCAGTGCTAGAGAGTGGGGGCGCAACGAGCAGTACTTC. Translation: CSAREWGRNEQYF.

CDR3 sequence: CSALKGADGYTF. CDR3 coding DNA: TGCAGTGCTCTTAAGGGGGCGGATGGCTACACCTTC. The chain joins TRBV20-1 to TRBJ1-2; 7 bases line up with TRBD1. Germline-derived CDR1 and CDR2 are DFQATT and SNEGSKA (reference sequence). The CDR3 is 12 amino acids. The V gene end was trimmed by 5 bases and the J gene end by 6 bases; junction bases not matched to a gene: 6.

This clonotype has more than one count but fewer than ten. The chain links TRBV12-3 or TRBV12-4 to TRBJ1-5; a possible D gene is TRBD1 (5 bases). CDR3 length: 15 amino acids. V shed 10 bases and J shed 7 bases, with 23 bases lying between them. CDR3 residues: CATRANGAGSQPQHF. In nucleotides, the CDR3 is TGTGCCACTCGTGCTAACGGGGCAGGGTCGCAGCCCCAGCATTTT.

The J gene is TRBJ2-2, the V gene TRBV5-1; D is unresolved. From germline, CDR1 is SGHRS and CDR2 YFSETQ. V lost 0 bases to trimming and J lost 1 base, with 7 bases between them. The CDR3 spans 15 residues. CDR3 DNA sequence: TGCGCCAGCAGCTTGGAGCCGGGGAACACCGGGGAGCTGTTTTTT. Its protein product is CASSLEPGNTGELFF.

This clonotype was seen more than once but under ten times. The chain links TRBV4-1 to TRBJ2-7; D unresolved. The CDR3 runs 14 residues. Germline V gene data show CDR1 as MGHRA and CDR2 as YSYEKL. Trimming took off 1 base at V and 4 bases at J, with 11 bases between the two ends. The CDR3 sequence is CASSQGEWMYEQYF. CDR3 nucleotides: TGCGCCAGCAGCCAAGGAGAATGGATGTACGAGCAGTACTTC.

The chain combines TRBV11-2 with TRBJ1-3; D call uncertain. Between the trimmed V and J ends, which lost 5 bases and 1 base, there was a span of 12 bases. Germline V gene data show CDR1 as SGHAT and CDR2 as FQNNGV. The length of the CDR3 is 15 residues. The CDR3 protein is CASSDRVGSGNTIYF. DNA of the CDR3: TGTGCCAGCAGCGACCGTGTGGGATCTGGAAACACCATATATTTT.